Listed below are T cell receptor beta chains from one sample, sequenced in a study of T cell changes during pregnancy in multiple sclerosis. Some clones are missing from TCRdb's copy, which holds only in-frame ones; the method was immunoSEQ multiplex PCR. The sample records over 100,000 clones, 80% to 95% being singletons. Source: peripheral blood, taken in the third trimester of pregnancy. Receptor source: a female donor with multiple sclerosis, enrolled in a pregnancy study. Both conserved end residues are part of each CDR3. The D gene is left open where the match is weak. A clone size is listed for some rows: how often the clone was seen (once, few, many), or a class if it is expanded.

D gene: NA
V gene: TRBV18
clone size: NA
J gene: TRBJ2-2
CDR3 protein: CASSPSRGNTGELFF
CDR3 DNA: TGTGCCAGCTCACCTTCCCGGGGAAACACCGGGGAGCTGTTTTTT

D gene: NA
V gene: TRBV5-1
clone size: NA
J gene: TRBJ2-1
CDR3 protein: CASSLRLDSSYEQFF
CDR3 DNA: TGCGCCAGCAGCTTGAGGCTAGACAGTTCCTATGAGCAGTTCTTC

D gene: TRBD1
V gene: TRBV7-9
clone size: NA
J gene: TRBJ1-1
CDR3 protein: CASSFFSGTGAKNTEAFF
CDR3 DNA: TGTGCCAGCAGCTTTTTTTCCGGGACAGGGGCGAAGAACACTGAAGCTTTCTTT

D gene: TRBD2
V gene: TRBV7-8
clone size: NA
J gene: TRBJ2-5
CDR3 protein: CASSLASGRAGETQYF
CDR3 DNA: TGTGCCAGCAGCTTGGCTAGCGGGAGGGCCGGAGAGACCCAGTACTTC

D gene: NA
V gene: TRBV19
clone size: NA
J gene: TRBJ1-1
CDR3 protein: CASTRLGGAWNTEAFF
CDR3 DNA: TGTGCCAGTACGAGGTTGGGTGGGGCATGGAACACTGAAGCTTTCTTT

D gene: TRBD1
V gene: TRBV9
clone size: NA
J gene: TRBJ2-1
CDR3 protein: CASSAPTGAHYNEQFF
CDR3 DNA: TGTGCCAGCAGCGCTCCAACAGGGGCGCACTACAATGAGCAGTTCTTC

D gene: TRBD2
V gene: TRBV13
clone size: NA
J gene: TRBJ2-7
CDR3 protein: CASSLFGGHSGRFRSYEQYF
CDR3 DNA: TGTGCCAGCAGCTTATTTGGGGGCCATAGCGGGAGATTTAGGTCCTACGAGCAGTACTTC

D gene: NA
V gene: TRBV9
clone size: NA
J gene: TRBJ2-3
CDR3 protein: CASSVDPGTSTDTQYF
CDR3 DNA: TGTGCCAGCAGCGTAGATCCTGGGACTAGCACAGATACGCAGTATTTT

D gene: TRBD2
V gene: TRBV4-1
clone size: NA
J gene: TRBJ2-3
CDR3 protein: CASRQAGGVDTQYF
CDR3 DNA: TGCGCCAGCAGACAAGCGGGAGGAGTAGATACGCAGTATTTT

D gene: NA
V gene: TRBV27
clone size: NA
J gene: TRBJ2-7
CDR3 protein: CASLGATYPYEQYF
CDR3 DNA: TGTGCCAGTCTGGGGGCAACTTACCCCTACGAGCAGTACTTC

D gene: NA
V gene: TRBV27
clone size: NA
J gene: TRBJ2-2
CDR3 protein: CASSLTRTGELFF
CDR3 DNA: TGTGCCAGCAGTTTAACTAGAACCGGGGAGCTGTTTTTT

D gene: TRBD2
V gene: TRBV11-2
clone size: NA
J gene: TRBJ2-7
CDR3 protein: CASSLVSGGPREQYF
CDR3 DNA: TGTGCCAGCAGCTTAGTGTCGGGAGGGCCGCGCGAGCAGTACTTC

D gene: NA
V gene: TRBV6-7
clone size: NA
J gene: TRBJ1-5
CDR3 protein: CASSPPGQPQHF
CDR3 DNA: TGTGCCAGCAGCCCCCCGGGGCAGCCCCAGCATTTT

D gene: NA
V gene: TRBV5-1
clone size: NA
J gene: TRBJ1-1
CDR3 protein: CASSLAGPGLTEAFF
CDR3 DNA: TGCGCCAGCAGCTTGGCCGGGCCGGGGTTGACTGAAGCTTTCTTT

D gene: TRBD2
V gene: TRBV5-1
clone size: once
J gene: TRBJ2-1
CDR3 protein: CASSLVAAGVFNEQFF
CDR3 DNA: TGCGCCAGCAGCTTGGTGGCGGCGGGGGTATTCAATGAGCAGTTCTTC

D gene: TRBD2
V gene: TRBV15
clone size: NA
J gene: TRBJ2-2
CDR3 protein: CATSRDLFRRETTGELFF
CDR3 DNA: TGTGCCACCAGCAGAGATCTCTTTCGGCGGGAGACGACCGGGGAGCTGTTTTTT